The sequence of this T cell receptor (beta chain) was determined in a study of blood T cell repertoires in COVID-19. Study context: Samples of COVID-19 (acute and convalescent) were obtained from the United States, Italy and Spain.

The CDR3 is 13 residues long. Germline V gene sequence: CDR1 MNHNS, CDR2 SASEGT. The V end lost 2 bases, the J end lost 6 bases, and 8 bases lay between the germline ends. Enrolment of Seattle patients took place during active infection, and they were followed longitudinally. As processed by the authors: Counts of nucleated cells, estimated from reference gene primer amplification, were obtained. Sequencing used immunoSEQ multiplex PCR; TCRdb keeps in-frame clones, though not all of them. V and J calls and clone size are those listed in that table; D and trimming were worked out from the DNA. The data show around 150,000 clones, with about 83% seen just once and about 8.1% held by the top ten.

This receptor was obtained from a young man with COVID-19, enrolled during active disease. The chain recombines TRBV6-1 with TRBJ2-1; no firm D call. Sequenced input: peripheral blood. DNA of the CDR3: TGTGCCAGCAGTGAACTACTGATCAATGAGCAGTTCTTC. Amino acid sequence: CASSELLINEQFF.